The entry below describes one TCR beta chain. As handled by the study authors: How many nucleated cells were present was estimated from reference gene primer amplification. Data came from immunoSEQ multiplex PCR; TCRdb stores just in-frame clones and leaves some out. V and J calls and clone size come straight from that table; D and trimming were deduced from the DNA. The sample lists roughly 250,000 clones, roughly nine tenths occurring once. Seattle's cohort entered during active infection and was followed longitudinally. These data come from a study of blood T cell repertoires in COVID-19. Study-level information: COVID-19 samples, acute and convalescent, were from the United States, Italy and Spain. PBMCs, B-cell-depleted T cells, or T cells were the source of the cDNA or gDNA that made up the material.

Looked up from germline, CDR1 is SGHRS and CDR2 is YFSETQ. This CDR3 has 14 amino acids. V lost 0 bases, J lost 2 bases, and 9 bases lay in between. The source of this sequence is a young woman with COVID-19, enrolled during active disease. Sequencing used peripheral blood. J is TRBJ2-7 and V is TRBV5-1; TRBD1 is a possible D gene (6 bases). The DNA of the CDR3 is TGCGCCAGCAGCTTGGGACAGGCAGCCTACGAGCAGTACTTC. Encoded protein: CASSLGQAAYEQYF.